These T cell receptor beta chains were read from a single sample in a study of long-term antiretroviral therapy in people with HIV. Libraries were prepared by immunoSEQ multiplex PCR; TCRdb keeps only in-frame clonotypes and omits some of them. The sample includes 20,000 to 25,000 clones, around 83% of them seen just once. The specimen comprised unsorted PBMCs, sampled 0.2 years after starting antiretroviral therapy. These receptors all come from a woman under 40 with HIV. The CDR3 runs from the conserved cysteine through the conserved F or W. Each record gives: D gene, V gene, clone size, J gene, CDR3 DNA, CDR3 protein. The D gene is left open where the match is weak. The size entry is marked missing in some rows and otherwise reads once, few, many or a size class.

-,TRBV7-6,few,TRBJ1-6,TGTGCCAGCAGCTCGGACCTGAACTATAATTCACCCCTCCACTTT,CASSSDLNYNSPLHF
TRBD1,TRBV6-1,-,TRBJ1-5,TGTGCCAGCAGTGTTAAGACGACAGGGGCTAGCAATCAGCCCCAGCATTTT,CASSVKTTGASNQPQHF
TRBD1,TRBV29-1,-,TRBJ1-1,TGCAGCGTTGGGTACAGGGGAAGGGAAGGGACTGAAGCTTTCTTT,CSVGYRGREGTEAFF
-,TRBV6-6,-,TRBJ2-7,TGTGCCAGCACCGAGGACCCGTTTGTACTCTACGAGCAGTACTTC,CASTEDPFVLYEQYF
-,TRBV29-1,-,TRBJ1-2,TGCAGCGTCAGGGATGACAGAGGCTATGGCTACACCTTC,CSVRDDRGYGYTF
-,TRBV18,-,TRBJ1-1,TGTGCCAGCTCACCTTACAGGGCGAACACTGAAGCTTTCTTT,CASSPYRANTEAFF
TRBD1,TRBV19,-,TRBJ1-5,TGTGCCAGTAGGGACAGGGGGTATAGCAATCAGCCCCAGCATTTT,CASRDRGYSNQPQHF
-,TRBV9,-,TRBJ1-2,TGTGCCAGCAGCGGAACAGGGAACTCATACCTGGGGGGCTACACCTTC,CASSGTGNSYLGGYTF
-,TRBV2,-,TRBJ1-6,TGTGCCAGCGTGGTAAATAATTCACCCCTCCACTTT,CASVVNNSPLHF
-,TRBV9,-,TRBJ2-2,TGTGCCAGCAGCGTAGGCGGGGATGGGTACACCGGGGAGCTGTTTTTT,CASSVGGDGYTGELFF
TRBD1,TRBV19,once,TRBJ1-5,TGTGCCAGTAGTATACCCCGGGACAGGGGGGGACGGGGTCAGCCCCAGCATTTT,CASSIPRDRGGRGQPQHF
-,TRBV18,-,TRBJ2-4,TGTGCCAGCTCACCAGGGCAGAAAAACATTCAGTACTTC,CASSPGQKNIQYF
TRBD2,TRBV5-1,-,TRBJ2-5,TGCGCCAGCAGTAGGGAGGGTGGAGTGGAGACCCAGTACTTC,CASSREGGVETQYF
-,TRBV2,-,TRBJ1-5,TGTGCCAGCAGTGATATGAATAGCAATCAGCCCCAGCATTTT,CASSDMNSNQPQHF
TRBD1,TRBV10-3,-,TRBJ2-3,TGTGCCATCAGAGGACAGGGGGCAACAGATACGCAGTATTTT,CAIRGQGATDTQYF
-,TRBV7-9,-,TRBJ1-2,TGTGCCAGCAGCTTGACAGTGAACTATGGCTACACCTTC,CASSLTVNYGYTF
-,TRBV29-1,-,TRBJ2-3,TGCAGCGTTGAAGAGGGAGGCGCCTGGGAGTATTTT,CSVEEGGAWEYF
-,TRBV6-5,-,TRBJ1-2,TGTGCCAGCACCTCAAGGGCAGGATATGGCTACACCTTC,CASTSRAGYGYTF
TRBD2,TRBV5-1,-,TRBJ2-5,TGCGCCAGCAGCACGACGGGAGGGGGGGAGACCCAGTACTTC,CASSTTGGGETQYF
-,TRBV27,-,TRBJ2-3,TGTGCCAGCAGTAAAATGACAAGTGGAGAATACACAGATACGCAGTATTTT,CASSKMTSGEYTDTQYF
TRBD1,TRBV9,-,TRBJ1-4,TGTGCCAGCAGCGTGGGATTTGGACAGGGAGTTGCAACTAATGAAAAACTGTTTTTT,CASSVGFGQGVATNEKLFF
TRBD1,TRBV6-1,-,TRBJ1-4,TGTGCCAGCAGGCTAGGGGGCACAGTCGAAAAACTGTTTTTT,CASRLGGTVEKLFF
-,TRBV9,-,TRBJ2-6,TGTGCCAGCAGCGAGAAGGGCTCTGGGGCCAACGTCCTGACTTTC,CASSEKGSGANVLTF
TRBD1,TRBV5-4,-,TRBJ2-2,TGTGCCAGCAGCCCCTCAGGGGGGAACACCGGGGAGCTGTTTTTT,CASSPSGGNTGELFF
TRBD2,TRBV6-1,-,TRBJ2-1,TGTGCCAGCAGTGAACAGGCGGGGGACTGGAATGAGCAGTTCTTC,CASSEQAGDWNEQFF
-,TRBV30,-,TRBJ2-7,TGTGCCTGGACAGGGGACTCCTACGAGCAGTACTTC,CAWTGDSYEQYF
TRBD2,TRBV27,-,TRBJ2-3,TGTGCCAGCAGTTCCCCAGCGGGGGAGGGTTTGGATACGCAGTATTTT,CASSSPAGEGLDTQYF
-,TRBV29-1,-,TRBJ2-2,TGCAGCGTTGGGGGGAGTTCGAACACCGGGGAGCTGTTTTTT,CSVGGSSNTGELFF
-,TRBV29-1,-,TRBJ1-1,TGCAGCACCACCCCCGGGAGGGAAGCTTTCTTT,CSTTPGREAFF
TRBD1,TRBV10-3,-,TRBJ2-3,TGTGCCATCAGTGTGGACAGGGCTCCCACAGATACGCAGTATTTT,CAISVDRAPTDTQYF
-,TRBV11-2,-,TRBJ2-1,TGTGCCAGCAGCGTTCGGGACGGCTCGTACAATGAGCAGTTCTTC,CASSVRDGSYNEQFF
-,TRBV9,-,TRBJ2-7,TGTGCCAGCAGCTACCCGCCCGAGCAGTACTTC,CASSYPPEQYF
-,TRBV14,-,TRBJ2-1,TGTGCCAGCAGCCAAGAGGGTTCAGGGGTGGTTAATGAGCAGTTCTTC,CASSQEGSGVVNEQFF
-,TRBV10-3,-,TRBJ2-4,TGTGCCATCAGTGAGTCCGAATGGGGTCCGCTAGCCAAAAACATTCAGTACTTC,CAISESEWGPLAKNIQYF
-,TRBV6-5,-,TRBJ1-2,TGTGCCAGCAGTTACTCGACGGGGCATGGCTACACCTTC,CASSYSTGHGYTF
TRBD2,TRBV2,-,TRBJ2-3,TGTGCCAGCAACCTAGCGGGGATCACAGATACGCAGTATTTT,CASNLAGITDTQYF
-,TRBV9,-,TRBJ1-1,TGTGCCAGCAGCGTAACAGGGAACGGCGCTGAAGCTTTCTTT,CASSVTGNGAEAFF
-,TRBV20-1,-,TRBJ1-1,TGCAGTGCTAGAGGAGAAGGGGGAGCTTTCTTT,CSARGEGGAFF
-,TRBV18,-,TRBJ2-5,TGTGCCAGCTCACCACGTGGACAGTCTCAAGAGACCCAGTACTTC,CASSPRGQSQETQYF
-,TRBV9,-,TRBJ1-3,TGTGCCAGCAGCACCACGGGCGGGGCACATCGAAACACCATATATTTT,CASSTTGGAHRNTIYF
-,TRBV30,-,TRBJ1-5,TGTGCCTGGGGGGTAGGCACAACCCCCGATCAGCCCCAGCATTTT,CAWGVGTTPDQPQHF
-,TRBV4-2,-,TRBJ2-2,TGTGCCAGCAGCCAGGCTGTCGGGACCCCGAACACCGGGGAGCTGTTTTTT,CASSQAVGTPNTGELFF
-,TRBV5-5,medium-sized,TRBJ2-7,TGTGCCAGCAGCTTGACAGGGACTTCAGCCTACGAGCAGTACTTC,CASSLTGTSAYEQYF
-,TRBV12-5,few,TRBJ1-5,TGTGCTAGTGGGGCGGGGGACGGCAATCAGCCCCAGCATTTT,CASGAGDGNQPQHF
TRBD1,TRBV6-5,few,TRBJ1-3,TGTGCCACCCTTGCAGGGGGGGCTGGAAACACCATATATTTT,CATLAGGAGNTIYF
-,TRBV2,few,TRBJ1-1,TGTGCCAGCATAGGCAGGAACACTGAAGCTTTCTTT,CASIGRNTEAFF
-,TRBV30,-,TRBJ2-7,TGTGCCTGGAGTGTATTAGGCGGCGAAGGGGAGCAGTACTTC,CAWSVLGGEGEQYF
-,TRBV7-6,few,TRBJ2-7,TGTGCCAGCAGCTCGACGACTCCCGAGCAGTACTTC,CASSSTTPEQYF